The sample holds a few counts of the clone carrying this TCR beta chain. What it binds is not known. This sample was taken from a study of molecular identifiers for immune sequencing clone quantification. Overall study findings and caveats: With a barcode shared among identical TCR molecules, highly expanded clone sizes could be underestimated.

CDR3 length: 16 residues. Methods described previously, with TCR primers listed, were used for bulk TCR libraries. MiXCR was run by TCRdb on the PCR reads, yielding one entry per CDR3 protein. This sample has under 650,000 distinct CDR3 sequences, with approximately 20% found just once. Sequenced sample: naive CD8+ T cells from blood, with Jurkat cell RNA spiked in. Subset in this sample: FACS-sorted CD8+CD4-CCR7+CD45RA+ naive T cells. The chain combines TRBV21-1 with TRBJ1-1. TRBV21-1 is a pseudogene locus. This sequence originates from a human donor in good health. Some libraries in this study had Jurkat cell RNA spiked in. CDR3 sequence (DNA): TGTGCCAGCAGCGACACCGAGCCTCACAGGAACACTGAAGCTTTCTTT. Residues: CASSDTEPHRNTEAFF.